This record concerns one T cell receptor beta chain sequence. The antigen remains unidentified. At one end, the junction sequence differs from germline, possibly due to a read error. This CDR3 contains 13 residues. These data belong to a study of blood T cells in healthy people across ages. Study summary: Through template switching, about one barcoded beta molecule was captured per two T cells, as measured in model experiments.

It was with a sample-barcoded 5' primer and a J-beta primer mix that a second PCR of roughly 7 to 12 cycles was run. Each cDNA was tagged by a template-switch adaptor containing 12 random nucleotides. TCRdb reprocessed the 5' RACE reads via MiXCR and lists one record per CDR3 protein. This table holds approximately 580,000 distinct CDR3 sequences, approximately 25% found once. Study-wide results and limits: Roughly linear declines in TCR beta diversity per million T cells occurred with age.

The donors, aged about 6 to 90, were healthy Caucasians from Russia. This sample was also put to use in a study of T cells of mothers and their children.

The specimen was blood. The V call is TRBV12-3 or TRBV12-4, the J call TRBJ2-5; no definite D call. The sequence was obtained from a boy aged 5-17 years in good health. Written as DNA, the CDR3 is TGTGCCAGCAGTTTTCGGGCCCAAGAGGCCCAGTACTTC. Protein product: CASSFRAQEAQYF.